The rows below give T cell receptor beta chains drawn from one sample of a study of shared clonotypes between healthy human individuals. Assay: immunoSEQ multiplex PCR; the TCRdb copy retains only in-frame clones and omits some. The sample carries some 740,000 clones, 92% recorded once. Sequenced input: naive CD8+ T cells sorted from blood. All receptors derive from a man aged 30 to 45 in good health. The CDR3 runs from the conserved cysteine through the conserved F or W. Each record gives: D gene, clone size, J gene, V gene, CDR3 DNA, CDR3 protein. A D gene is named only where the DNA matches it firmly. Clone size is given for some rows only: seen once, a few or many times, or a class if the clone is expanded.

-,-,TRBJ2-7,TRBV9,TGTGCCAGCAGCAAAAGTAGGGGGGGCAGCGAGCAGTACTTC,CASSKSRGGSEQYF
TRBD1,-,TRBJ2-7,TRBV28,TGTGCCAGCAGTTTCCGGGACAGGGGGACCGAGCAGTACTTC,CASSFRDRGTEQYF
TRBD2,once,TRBJ2-7,TRBV5-4,TGTGCCAGCAGCCCGGGGGGCTCCTACGAGCAGTACTTC,CASSPGGSYEQYF
-,few,TRBJ1-5,TRBV27,TGTGCCAGCAGTTCCGAGGGGTCCCATAGCAATCAGCCCCAGCATTTT,CASSSEGSHSNQPQHF
-,once,TRBJ2-1,TRBV27,TGTGCCAGCAGTTTCCCGCAGCGCAATGAGCAGTTCTTC,CASSFPQRNEQFF
TRBD1,-,TRBJ2-7,TRBV28,TGTGCCAGCAGTTTATTAGGGGGCCTCTACGAGCAGTACTTC,CASSLLGGLYEQYF
-,-,TRBJ2-1,TRBV21-1,TGTGCCAGCAGCAAAGTGTCACTAGCGGTCAGCTCCTACAATGAGCAGTTCTTC,CASSKVSLAVSSYNEQFF
-,few,TRBJ2-7,TRBV4-1,TGCGCCAGCAGCCTACAACATAGTGCCGAGCAGTACTTC,CASSLQHSAEQYF
-,-,TRBJ2-7,TRBV4-3,TGCGCCAGCAGCCCGACGGGCTACGAGCAGTACTTC,CASSPTGYEQYF
TRBD2,-,TRBJ2-7,TRBV4-3,TGCGCCAGCAGCCCTGTGGCGGGAGGGCCCTACGAGCAGTACTTC,CASSPVAGGPYEQYF
-,-,TRBJ2-3,TRBV27,TGTGCCAGCAGCTTAGATGGGAATACGCAGTATTTT,CASSLDGNTQYF
TRBD1,-,TRBJ1-2,TRBV28,TGTGCCAGCAGGGCAAGGGACAGGGGCGGCTACACCTTC,CASRARDRGGYTF
-,-,TRBJ1-4,TRBV7-2,TGTGCCAGCAGCCCCTCTTCGTCTAGTGCTAATGAAAAACTGTTTTTT,CASSPSSSSANEKLFF
-,-,TRBJ2-3,TRBV6-5,TGTGCCAGCAGTTACTCTAGCACAGATACGCAGTATTTT,CASSYSSTDTQYF
TRBD2,-,TRBJ2-7,TRBV6-5,TGTGCCAGCAGTTACACAACTAGCGGGAGAGCCTACGAGCAGTACTTC,CASSYTTSGRAYEQYF
TRBD1,-,TRBJ2-3,TRBV7-9,TGTGCCAGCAGCTCTCCCGGGACAGGGTCAGATACGCAGTATTTT,CASSSPGTGSDTQYF
TRBD2,-,TRBJ2-4,TRBV9,TGTGCCAGCAGCGTAGATGGGACTAGTTTTAACATTCAGTACTTC,CASSVDGTSFNIQYF
-,-,TRBJ1-1,TRBV9,TGTGCCAGCAGCGTAGGTCAGATGAACACTGAAGCTTTCTTT,CASSVGQMNTEAFF
-,-,TRBJ2-1,TRBV11-2,TGTGCCAGCAGCTTAGCCCACAAGACATCGGAGCAGTTCTTC,CASSLAHKTSEQFF
TRBD1,-,TRBJ2-7,TRBV9,TGTGCCAGCAGCTCCCGGGACAGGGAGAGTGAGCAGTACTTC,CASSSRDRESEQYF
-,-,TRBJ1-4,TRBV27,TGTGCCAGCAGTTTGGCAGGGAAGAAAAAACTGTTTTTT,CASSLAGKKKLFF
TRBD2,-,TRBJ2-2,TRBV11-2,TGTGCCAGCGGGGGGGACACCGGGGAGCTGTTTTTT,CASGGDTGELFF
-,-,TRBJ1-1,TRBV29-1,TGCAGCGTTTTTCTATTCGACAAGGAACAAGCTTTCTTT,CSVFLFDKEQAFF
-,-,TRBJ2-3,TRBV11-2,TGTGCCAGCAGCTTAGATAATGGCTTTTCCACAGATACGCAGTATTTT,CASSLDNGFSTDTQYF
-,-,TRBJ1-5,TRBV28,TGTGCCAGCAGAGATCCAACCACAGGGAGCAATCAGCCCCAGCATTTT,CASRDPTTGSNQPQHF